The 25 T cell receptor beta chains below were found in one sample sequenced in a study of blood T cell repertoires in COVID-19. Produced via immunoSEQ multiplex PCR; TCRdb's table is partial and in-frame only. The data hold fewer than 250,000 clones, with around four fifths observed a single time. The sample consisted of peripheral blood. These receptors originate from a man aged 55 to 70 with COVID-19, enrolled during active disease.

This chain uses TRBV3-1 (or the pseudogene TRBV3-2) with TRBJ1-5; no clear D. The CDR3 consists of 14 residues. CDR1 is LGHDT, CDR2 YNNKEL, per germline (reference sequence). V was trimmed by 0 bases and J by 3 bases, leaving 6 bases between them. CDR3 sequence (DNA): TGTGCCAGCAGCCAAGATCACAACAATCAGCCCCAGCATTTT. This gives the protein CASSQDHNNQPQHF.

V is TRBV28 and J is TRBJ2-7; 7 nucleotides line up with TRBD1. V dropped 8 bases and J dropped 2; count of bases not matched to a gene: 9. The CDR3 length is 14 residues. The V gene's germline CDR1 is MDHEN and CDR2 SYDVKM. CDR3 residues: CASLEQGLTYEQYF. The DNA for the CDR3 is TGTGCCAGCCTTGAACAGGGGTTAACCTACGAGCAGTACTTC. Full variable domain (missing parts from reference TRBV28 and TRBJ2-7): DVKVTQSSRYLVKRTGEKVFLECVQDMDHENMFWYRQDPGLGLRLIYFSYDVKMKEKGDIPEGYSVSREKKERFSLILESASTNQTSMYLCASLEQGLTYEQYFGPGTRLTVT.

The rearrangement uses TRBV2 and TRBJ2-6, with 9 nucleotides matching TRBD1. Germline loops: CDR1 SNHLY, CDR2 FYNNEI. This CDR3 is 19 amino acids long. V lost 2 bases to trimming and J lost 0 bases; unmatched junction nucleotides: 8. CDR3 nucleotides: TGTGCCAGCAGTGAAAATAGGGGACAGGGACCCTCTGGGGCCAACGTCCTGACTTTC. This translates into CASSENRGQGPSGANVLTF.

The gene calls are TRBV6-1 and TRBJ2-7, with D tentatively TRBD2 (6 bases). The CDR3 loop spans 13 amino acids. V shed 2 bases and J shed 6 bases, with 11 bases lying between them. CDR1 is MNHNS and CDR2 is SASEGT in the germline V gene. CDR3 DNA: TGTGCCAGCAGTGAAACCGGGACTCTCGAGCAGTACTTC. Encoded protein: CASSETGTLEQYF.

The chain links TRBV28 to TRBJ1-2; unclear D gene. This CDR3 spans 13 amino acids. Germline loops: CDR1 MDHEN, CDR2 SYDVKM. The V and J ends lost 6 bases and 7 bases respectively, with 15 bases between them. As DNA, the CDR3 is TGTGCCAGCAGCCAACAAGATGGAGTTGGCTACACCTTC. Encoded protein: CASSQQDGVGYTF.

This chain uses TRBV18 with TRBJ1-1, with 11 nucleotides matching TRBD1. This CDR3 spans 16 amino acids. V trimming: 4 bases; J trimming: 6 bases; junction bases outside the gene matches: 10. The V gene's germline CDR1 is KGHSH and CDR2 LQKENI. The CDR3 here is CASSLGTGGIGAEAFF. CDR3 nucleotide sequence: TGTGCCAGCTCACTAGGGACAGGGGGTATTGGGGCTGAAGCTTTCTTT. The full variable domain, its missing parts supplied by reference TRBV18 and TRBJ1-1, is NAGVMQNPRHLVRRRGQEARLRCSPMKGHSHVYWYRQLPEEGLKFMVYLQKENIIDESGMPKERFSAEFPKEGPSILRIQQVVRGDSAAYFCASSLGTGGIGAEAFFGQGTRLTVV.

This clone occurred a few times. This chain joins TRBV6-6 and TRBJ1-6; 7 bases are a match to TRBD1. The V and J ends lost 3 bases and 2 bases, in that order; junction bases with no gene match: 1. Germline V gene data show CDR1 as MNHNY and CDR2 as SVGAGI (reference sequence). The CDR3 is 15 residues long. The CDR3 coding sequence is TGTGCCAGCAGTTATGGACAGGCCTATAATTCACCCCTCCACTTT. Translating it yields CASSYGQAYNSPLHF.

The rearrangement joins TRBV5-4 to TRBJ2-1, with 9 positions matching TRBD1. From germline, CDR1 is SGHNT and CDR2 YYREEE (reference sequence). V dropped 4 bases and J dropped 7; count of bases not matched to a gene: 9. CDR3 length: 15 amino acids. In DNA form, the CDR3 reads TGTGCCAGCAGCCGCGTGGGGACAGGGATGAATGAGCAGTTCTTC. This gives the protein CASSRVGTGMNEQFF. The variable domain in full, with the rest retrieved from reference TRBV5-4 and TRBJ2-1, is ETGVTQSPTHLIKTRGQQVTLRCSSQSGHNTVSWYQQALGQGPQFIFQYYREEENGRGNFPPRFSGLQFPNYSSELNVNALELDDSALYLCASSRVGTGMNEQFFGPGTRLTVL.

The chain uses TRBV5-4 and TRBJ2-5, with 7 bases aligning to TRBD1. The CDR3 contains 13 residues. The germline CDR1 and CDR2 sequences are SGHNT and YYREEE (reference sequence). The trim removed 1 base at V and 5 bases at J, leaving 2 bases unmatched. The CDR3 DNA sequence: TGTGCCAGCAGCTTGAGGGGGCAGGAGACCCAGTACTTC. This gives the protein CASSLRGQETQYF.

The chain links TRBV6-5 to TRBJ1-2; 7 bases match TRBD1. This CDR3 is 14 amino acids long. The V gene end was trimmed by 2 bases and the J gene end by 2 bases; junction bases not matched to a gene: 2. Germline lookup yields CDR1 MNHEY and CDR2 SVGAGI. The CDR3 region is CASSYAGQNYGYTF. The DNA of the CDR3 is TGTGCCAGCAGTTACGCGGGACAGAACTATGGCTACACCTTC.

The rearrangement links TRBV27 to TRBJ2-1; 13 nucleotides match TRBD2. CDR1 is MNHEY, CDR2 SMNVEV, per germline (reference sequence). The CDR3 is 18 amino acids. V lost 6 bases to trimming and J lost 0 bases; unmatched junction nucleotides: 8. CDR3 coding DNA: TGTGCCAGCAGGCTGACTAGCGGGAGGCTTAACTCCTACAATGAGCAGTTCTTC. It is translated as CASRLTSGRLNSYNEQFF.

The chain uses TRBV12-3 or TRBV12-4 and TRBJ1-2; D remains unclear. Trimming removed 3 bases from V and 4 bases from J, with 9 bases in between. The CDR3 runs 13 residues. The CDR3 here is CASSFSRPYGYTF. CDR3 nucleotides: TGTGCCAGCAGTTTCTCCAGGCCCTATGGCTACACCTTC.

V gene TRBV12-3 or TRBV12-4 combines with J gene TRBJ1-5; unclear D gene. Trimming took off 6 bases at V and 3 bases at J, with 9 bases between the two ends. This CDR3 region has 13 residues. CDR3 coding DNA: TGTGCCAGCAGCCCCCAGATCAATCAGCCCCAGCATTTT. Translation gives CASSPQINQPQHF.

The chain employs TRBV5-1 and TRBJ1-4; perhaps TRBD1 as D (6 bases). This CDR3 comprises 15 residues. Germline V gene data show CDR1 as SGHRS and CDR2 as YFSETQ. Trimming took off 3 bases at V and 2 bases at J, with 11 bases between the two ends. DNA of the CDR3: TGCGCCAGCAGCTCCCTTCAGGGGACTAATGAAAAACTGTTTTTT. This translates into CASSSLQGTNEKLFF.

In regard to this clone: At one boundary the junction diverges from the germline segment, which might be a read error. V usage is TRBV5-1 and J usage is TRBJ2-5, with 7 bases aligning to TRBD1. The CDR3 length is 14 residues. Per germline, CDR1 SGHRS and CDR2 YFSETQ. The CDR3 is CASTRTGVQETQYF. The CDR3 DNA reads as TGCGCTAGCACCCGAACAGGGGTCCAAGAGACCCAGTACTTC.

J is TRBJ1-1 and V is TRBV29-1, with a possible D match to TRBD1 (6 bases). This CDR3 comprises 13 residues. The V and J ends lost 8 bases and 6 bases respectively, with 19 bases between them. Germline-derived CDR1 and CDR2 are SQVTM and ANQGSEA. For the CDR3, the DNA is TGCAGCTTACAGGAACAGGGATACGCTGAAGCTTTCTTT. This sequence encodes CSLQEQGYAEAFF. Full variable domain (rest looked up from reference TRBV29-1 and TRBJ1-1): SAVISQKPSRDICQRGTSLTIQCQVDSQVTMMFWYRQQPGQSLTLIATANQGSEATYESGFVIDKFPISRPNLTFSTLTVSNMSPEDSSIYLCSLQEQGYAEAFFGQGTRLTVV.

Written as DNA, the CDR3 is TGTGCCAGCAGCTTGCCGGGCGGGAGCAACTATGGCTACACCTTC. Its protein product is CASSLPGGSNYGYTF. The V call is TRBV7-9, the J call TRBJ1-2; D gene uncertain. Germline V lookup: CDR1 SEHNR, CDR2 FQNEAQ (reference sequence). Trimming removed 3 bases from V and 2 bases from J, with 13 bases in between. The CDR3 has 15 amino acids.

V gene TRBV5-5 combines with J gene TRBJ2-7; 7 bases match TRBD1. The length of the CDR3 is 15 residues. Germline CDR1 reads SGHKS; CDR2 reads YYEKEE (reference sequence). Trimming cost V 0 bases and J 7 bases; bases outside gene matches: 10. The CDR3 bases are TGTGCCAGCAGCTTGGTCGGCAGGGGGTCCTTAGAGCAGTACTTC. Protein: CASSLVGRGSLEQYF.

This chain connects TRBV25-1 to TRBJ1-1, with a weak D call TRBD1 (5 bases). Per the germline V gene, CDR1 is MGHDK and CDR2 is SYGVNS. The CDR3 runs to 16 residues. V was clipped by 0 bases and J by 1 base, with 12 bases between them. CDR3 region: CASSEYYTGPNTEAFF. DNA of the CDR3: TGTGCCAGCAGTGAATATTACACAGGCCCGAACACTGAAGCTTTCTTT.

This chain links TRBV19 with TRBJ2-3; 12 nucleotides line up with TRBD2. The CDR3 consists of 15 residues. The ends lost 1 base at V and 6 bases at J; junction bases unmatched: 2. Germline loops: CDR1 LNHDA, CDR2 SQIVND (reference sequence). This chain's CDR3 is CASSIGTSGKDTQYF. The CDR3 coding sequence is TGTGCCAGTAGTATAGGGACTAGCGGGAAGGATACGCAGTATTTT.

Of note for this clone: The junction differs from germline at one of its ends, possibly a read error. The V gene is TRBV2, the J gene TRBJ1-4; 7 bases agree with TRBD1. The V gene's germline CDR1 is SNHLY and CDR2 FYNNEI. The CDR3 sequence is 15 residues long. CDR3 coding DNA: TGTGCCAGCAGTCAAGCGGGAGGACAGGCTGAAAAACTGTTTTTT. Protein sequence: CASSQAGGQAEKLFF.

The CDR3, as DNA: TGTGCCAGTAGTATAGCTATGACAGACTACGAGCAGTACTTC. Its protein product is CASSIAMTDYEQYF. This chain links TRBV19 with TRBJ2-7; TRBD1 might be the D (5 bases). The germline gives CDR1 LNHDA, CDR2 SQIVND (reference sequence). V dropped 1 base and J dropped 3 bases, with 10 bases sitting between them. The CDR3 loop spans 14 amino acids. Together with reference TRBV19 and TRBJ2-7, the CDR3 gives the full variable domain: DGGITQSPKYLFRKEGQNVTLSCEQNLNHDAMYWYRQDPGQGLRLIYYSQIVNDFQKGDIAEGYSVSREKKESFPLTVTSAQKNPTAFYLCASSIAMTDYEQYFGPGTRLTVT.

Remarks on this clone: Other DNA sequences from this sample encode an identical CDR3 as well. The chain links TRBV10-1 to TRBJ2-7; D gene uncertain. CDR1 is WNHNN, CDR2 SYGVQD, per germline (reference sequence). This CDR3 spans 12 amino acids. V was trimmed by 0 bases and J by 4 bases, leaving 4 bases between them. DNA of the CDR3: TGCGCCAGCAGTGAGTCGCGGTACGAGCAGTACTTC. Translation gives CASSESRYEQYF.

The chain combines TRBV19 with TRBJ1-4; D unclear. Germline assignment: CDR1 LNHDA and CDR2 SQIVND (reference sequence). This CDR3 is 16 amino acids long. V lost 7 bases to trimming and J lost 7 bases, with 22 bases between them. CDR3 coding DNA: TGTGCCAGTAATAACGCTGGGCGGGGAAGGAGTGAAAAACTGTTTTTT. Protein product: CASNNAGRGRSEKLFF. Drawing the rest from reference TRBV19 and TRBJ1-4, the complete variable domain is DGGITQSPKYLFRKEGQNVTLSCEQNLNHDAMYWYRQDPGQGLRLIYYSQIVNDFQKGDIAEGYSVSREKKESFPLTVTSAQKNPTAFYLCASNNAGRGRSEKLFFGSGTQLSVL.

The CDR3, as DNA: TGTGCCAGCAAACAGACCGCTGGGGGCTACACCTTC. It translates to CASKQTAGGYTF. The chain uses TRBV12-3 or TRBV12-4 and TRBJ1-2; D unclear. The V end lost 7 bases, the J end lost 8 bases, and 14 bases lay between the germline ends. This CDR3 is built from 12 residues.